This T cell receptor (beta chain) originates from a study of T cells in Graves' hyperthyroidism and ophthalmopathy. Study observations and caveats: Peripheral blood also featured most of the thyroid clonotypes expanded above 0.001.

Each diagnosis was grounded in clinical symptoms, serum thyroxine and TRAb, thyroid ultrasound, and orbital computed tomography. CDR3 length equals 15 residues. V was shortened by 5 bases and J by 0 bases, with 11 bases between the two germline ends. CDR1 and CDR2 (germline): MNHEY, SVGEGT. The CDR3 regions of TCR beta were amplified from RNA transcripts. HTBI primers were employed in a first-round RT-PCR of the TCR CDR3. One entry per CDR3 protein results from TCRdb running MiXCR on the multiplex PCR reads. The repertoire consists of around 600,000 distinct CDR3 sequences, with more than 14% occurring once and the leading ten covering approximately 12%. As regards this clonotype: Antigen specificity is unknown.

The chain couples TRBV6-2 or TRBV6-3 to TRBJ1-3, with D unresolved. The sequenced material came from blood. This clonotype originated in a woman between 45 and 60 years old with Graves' ophthalmopathy. This CDR3 reads CASSRLPVSGNTIYF. The CDR3 coding sequence is TGTGCCAGCAGTCGACTCCCAGTCTCTGGAAACACCATATATTTT.